Reported below is one TCR beta chain. This clonotype was recorded a few times. No antigen is known for it. Per-nucleotide qualities are absent, and no much larger clonotype sits a single base away. Read against the paper, the sample's treatment or condition label means: allogeneic hematopoietic cell transplantation with graft depleted of TCRalphabeta T cells and CD19 B cells. Transplant recipients were children who received TCRalphabeta/CD19-depleted allogeneic hematopoietic cell grafts. These data originate in a study of T-cell reconstitution after alpha-beta-depleted transplantation in children listed by TCRdb under 2016. In terms of the full investigation: The study quantitatively tracked T-cell immune reconstitution after TCRalphabeta/CD19-depleted allogeneic hematopoietic cell transplantation in children using TCR repertoire profiling.

The library was obtained by PCR. Sequencing took place on an Illumina HiSeq 2500. Molecular barcoding was employed in the preparation of TCR libraries, with unique molecular identifiers being used to normalize TCRbeta repertoire quantification. The public reads were reanalyzed by TCRdb: fastp trimming at Q25, MiXCR alignment, in-frame beta chains only. Rows with a matching CDR3 protein are joined into one entry that keeps the most common DNA and genes. The table for this sample lists 300,000 to 400,000 distinct CDR3 sequences; around 15% of them were counted only once. The top ten clones comprise roughly 40% of the sample. Via the germline V gene, CDR1 is SQVTM and CDR2 ANQGSEA. From its cysteine to its phenylalanine, the CDR3 spans 12 amino acids. Just CDR3 DNA is preserved here, 36 bases in frame from base 1. The V and J ends are trimmed by 5 bases and 2 bases, leaving 10 bases between them. Findings and caveats that apply to the study as a whole: In some patients, high TCRbeta diversity at day 60 was attributed to recipient T cells and intrathymic progenitors that had survived conditioning. The frequencies of hyperexpanded clones fell over the following months, and after one year, T-cell counts and TCRbeta diversity were mostly attributed to newly produced T cells. The apparently early alphabetaT-cell count recovery about two months after transplant was reportedly dependent on only several hundred rapidly expanded clones derived from non-depleted graft cells.

The sequence joins TRBV29-1 to TRBJ2-7; the D region is possibly TRBD1 or TRBD2, each matching across 5 bases. This receptor was obtained from a male patient between 2 and 10 years old who had a stem cell transplant for acute lymphoblastic leukemia, so the T cells may come from the graft donor. Here the sequenced sample was PBMCs, mostly from graft donor cells, taken 360 days after TCRalphabeta/CD19-depleted stem cell transplant. Here is the DNA: TGCAGCGTTTACCGGGACCCCTACGAGCAGTACTTC. This codes for CSVYRDPYEQYF.